The 27 T cell receptor beta chains below were found in one sample sequenced in a study of shared clonotypes between healthy human individuals. Positively selected for CCR7, the CD45RO-negative cells used as naive CD8 cells excluded terminally differentiated effector memory CD45RA+ cells. Data came from immunoSEQ multiplex PCR; TCRdb stores just in-frame clones and leaves some out. Among about 2,100,000 clones listed, under 95% were seen once. Sequencing was done on a sample of naive CD8+ T cells from PBMCs. These receptors were collected from a man between 18 and 29 years old in good health. Some clones in this sample may be carry-over from other donors' samples.

This clone has a single count. The V call is TRBV27, the J call TRBJ1-1; no clear D. The CDR3 totals 13 residues. The V end lost 3 bases, the J end lost 7 bases, and 12 bases lay between the germline ends. CDR1 is MNHEY and CDR2 is SMNVEV in the germline V gene (reference sequence). The CDR3 region has the DNA TGTGCCAGCAGTTTCCTTAGGGAGCGTGAAGCTTTCTTT. Translated: CASSFLREREAFF.

The rearrangement uses TRBV7-9 and TRBJ1-2; 8 nucleotides match TRBD1. This CDR3 contains 17 residues. Germline CDR1 SEHNR, CDR2 FQNEAQ (reference sequence). Unmatched junction bases numbered 10, after V lost 4 bases and J lost 0 bases. The CDR3 is CASSSRTGPPANYGYTF. In DNA form, the CDR3 reads TGTGCCAGCAGCTCCAGGACAGGGCCCCCAGCTAACTATGGCTACACCTTC.

V is TRBV2 and J is TRBJ2-7, with TRBD1 matching over 9 bases. This CDR3 contains 15 residues. The ends lost 5 bases at V and 3 bases at J; junction bases unmatched: 8. CDR1 SNHLY and CDR2 FYNNEI come from the germline V gene. Written as DNA, the CDR3 is TGTGCCAGCAGTCCCACCCCGGGACAGGGCTACGAGCAGTACTTC. Its translation: CASSPTPGQGYEQYF.

This chain links TRBV19 with TRBJ2-1, with 7 bases identical to TRBD2. V shed 1 base, J shed 9 bases, and the junction held 9 bases outside the gene matches. The V gene's germline CDR1 is LNHDA and CDR2 SQIVND (reference sequence). CDR3 size: 15 residues. CDR3 region: CASSIVLAAGSEQFF. The CDR3 region has the DNA TGTGCCAGTAGTATAGTTCTAGCGGCGGGGTCTGAGCAGTTCTTC.

The chain combines TRBV27 with TRBJ2-1; TRBD2 aligns across 9 bases. J gave up 3 bases and V 8 bases, and 14 bases lay outside the gene matches. This CDR3 spans 17 amino acids. Germline loops: CDR1 MNHEY, CDR2 SMNVEV (reference sequence). Here the CDR3 reads CASVEGASGRLYNEQFF. In nucleotides, the CDR3 is TGTGCCAGCGTGGAAGGGGCCAGCGGGAGGCTCTACAATGAGCAGTTCTTC.

This chain links TRBV27 with TRBJ2-7; D not certain. V shed 8 bases and J shed 2 bases, with 19 bases lying between them. This CDR3 spans 15 amino acids. Per the germline V gene, CDR1 is MNHEY and CDR2 is SMNVEV (reference sequence). The CDR3 protein is CASSLRVGKPYEQYF. CDR3 DNA sequence: TGTGCCAGCTCCCTCCGGGTGGGTAAACCCTACGAGCAGTACTTC.

This sequence joins TRBV15 and TRBJ2-2; unclear D gene. Germline loops: CDR1 LNHNV, CDR2 YYDKDF (reference sequence). With 6 bases removed from V and 5 bases from J, the gap between germline ends came to 16 bases. This CDR3 has 15 residues. CDR3 nucleotides: TGTGCCACCAGTAGACGGGCAGGCCTTACCGGGGAGCTGTTTTTT. This gives the protein CATSRRAGLTGELFF.

DNA of the CDR3: TGTGCCAGCAGCCCCGCCCCCAGGGGAAACACTGAAGCTTTCTTT. Amino acid sequence: CASSPAPRGNTEAFF. The chain recombines TRBV7-2 with TRBJ1-1; D perhaps matches TRBD1 (6 bases). The germline CDR1 and CDR2 sequences are SGHTA and FQGNSA. The length of the CDR3 is 15 residues. Trimming shortened V by 5 bases and J by 2 bases, and 15 bases separated the two germline ends.

The chain has TRBV29-1 and TRBJ1-5; 8 bases line up with TRBD1. Per germline, CDR1 SQVTM and CDR2 ANQGSEA. CDR3 length: 14 amino acids. V gave up 6 bases and J gave up 0 bases; unmatched junction bases: 4. In DNA, the CDR3 is TGCAGCGTCGGTGGGACAGGTAGCAATCAGCCCCAGCATTTT. Translated: CSVGGTGSNQPQHF.

The V call is TRBV27, the J call TRBJ2-5; D is unclear. The V gene's germline CDR1 is MNHEY and CDR2 SMNVEV (reference sequence). The CDR3 has 15 residues. V was clipped by 6 bases and J by 2 bases, with 16 bases between them. The CDR3 region is CASSPDLGRQETQYF. CDR3 sequence (DNA): TGTGCCAGCAGCCCTGACCTTGGACGGCAAGAGACCCAGTACTTC.

This chain links TRBV5-1 with TRBJ2-1; possibly TRBD1 for D (5 bases). The germline V gene encodes CDR1 SGHRS and CDR2 YFSETQ. Between the trimmed V and J ends, which lost 0 bases and 7 bases, there was a span of 8 bases. This CDR3 is built from 13 residues. DNA of the CDR3: TGCGCCAGCAGCTTGGCAGGACAAAATGAGCAGTTCTTC. Encoded protein: CASSLAGQNEQFF.

As to this clone: The same CDR3 arises from other DNA sequences in this sample as well. The rearrangement joins TRBV7-9 to TRBJ2-2; no definite D call. The CDR3 extends over 15 amino acids. The germline gives CDR1 SEHNR, CDR2 FQNEAQ (reference sequence). V gave up 0 bases and J gave up 5 bases, with 10 bases separating them. DNA for the CDR3: TGTGCCAGCAGCTTAGCTGGCGTCGGTACCGGGGAGCTGTTTTTT. Translation gives CASSLAGVGTGELFF.

This clone occurred a few times. This chain joins TRBV2 and TRBJ1-1; 7 nucleotides line up with TRBD1. Germline loops: CDR1 SNHLY, CDR2 FYNNEI. V dropped 2 bases and J dropped 3; count of bases not matched to a gene: 6. This CDR3 region has 15 residues. CDR3 amino acids: CASSERGQRYTEAFF. In nucleotides, the CDR3 is TGTGCCAGCAGTGAAAGGGGGCAGAGGTACACTGAAGCTTTCTTT.

The CDR3 here is CASSGTGDGHIYGYTF. In DNA form, the CDR3 reads TGTGCCAGCAGCGGGACCGGCGACGGCCATATCTATGGCTACACCTTC. This sequence joins TRBV9 and TRBJ1-2, with unresolved D. Germline loops: CDR1 SGDLS, CDR2 YYNGEE. The CDR3 sequence is 16 residues long. V lost 3 bases and J 4 bases, leaving 19 bases between the germline ends.

V is TRBV4-2 and J is TRBJ2-2; 9 positions match TRBD2. Germline V gene sequence: CDR1 LGHNA, CDR2 YNFKEQ. V lost 4 bases and J lost 2; bases outside the gene matches: 5. This CDR3 is built from 16 residues. CDR3 in DNA: TGTGCCAGCAGCCCAGTGACTAGCGGTAACACCGGGGAGCTGTTTTTT. Residues: CASSPVTSGNTGELFF.

As for this clone: This specimen includes other DNA sequences encoding the same CDR3. V usage is TRBV27 and J usage is TRBJ2-7; no clear D gene. The CDR3 loop spans 14 amino acids. V was clipped by 5 bases and J by 3 bases, with 14 bases between them. The germline gives CDR1 MNHEY, CDR2 SMNVEV (reference sequence). The CDR3 is CASSLTPVGYEQYF. In DNA, the CDR3 is TGTGCCAGCAGTCTGACACCGGTTGGCTACGAGCAGTACTTC.

The rearrangement links TRBV21-1 to TRBJ2-2; whether TRBD2, the table's D call, matches the DNA was not checked. TRBV21-1 is designated a pseudogene. This CDR3 spans 17 amino acids. DNA of the CDR3: TGTGCCAGCAGCAAAACCCCTAGCGGGAGTAACACCGGGGAGCTGTTTTTT. This codes for CASSKTPSGSNTGELFF.

This sequence joins TRBV7-8 and TRBJ2-3; 9 nucleotides line up with TRBD1. The CDR3 spans 15 residues. V lost 0 bases and J lost 4; bases outside the gene matches: 2. In germline, CDR1 is SGHVS, CDR2 FQNEAQ. The CDR3 bases are TGTGCCAGCAGCTTAGCGGGGACAGGGCCAGATACGCAGTATTTT. Translation: CASSLAGTGPDTQYF.

The chain links TRBV5-6 to TRBJ2-3, with D possibly TRBD2 on 5 matching bases. Trimming shortened V by 0 bases and J by 5 bases, and 10 bases separated the two germline ends. Germline-derived CDR1 and CDR2 are SGHDT and YYEEEE. The CDR3 consists of 14 residues. Written as DNA, the CDR3 is TGTGCCAGCAGCTTGGGGAGTGCGGGAGATACGCAGTATTTT. Translation: CASSLGSAGDTQYF.

Only one count was recorded for this clone. The chain has TRBV9 and TRBJ2-1; 10 bases align to TRBD2. The germline V gene has CDR1 SGDLS and CDR2 YYNGEE. V shed 7 bases and J 7 bases; nucleotides not matched to a gene: 5. The CDR3 spans 13 residues. The CDR3 protein is CASGTSVRNEQFF. CDR3 DNA: TGTGCCAGCGGGACTAGCGTGAGAAATGAGCAGTTCTTC.

This clone appeared a single time. V usage is TRBV9 and J usage is TRBJ2-1; D might be TRBD2 (5 bases). CDR3 length equals 13 residues. Trimming took off 0 bases at V and 9 bases at J, with 10 bases between the two ends. From germline, CDR1 is SGDLS and CDR2 YYNGEE. In DNA, the CDR3 is TGTGCCAGCAGCGTAGTCACTAGTGGTGAGCAGTTCTTC. Translation gives CASSVVTSGEQFF.

V is TRBV11-2 and J is TRBJ2-3, with 8 bases matching TRBD2. The V gene end was trimmed by 1 base and the J gene end by 0 bases; junction bases not matched to a gene: 9. Germline V gene lookup returns CDR1 SGHAT and CDR2 FQNNGV. CDR3 length equals 18 residues. The CDR3 DNA reads TGTGCCAGCAGCTTAGGCATTCTCTTAGCGGGAAGCACAGATACGCAGTATTTT. It yields the protein CASSLGILLAGSTDTQYF.

This clone is a singleton in its sample. Other DNA sequences in the sample encode the same CDR3. The chain employs TRBV6-4 and TRBJ2-1; D might be TRBD2 (6 bases). The CDR3 contains 15 residues. Germline CDR1 reads MRHNA; CDR2 reads SNTAGT. Trimming stripped 0 bases from V and 6 bases from J, with 12 bases between. CDR3 loop: CASSDSGGAGNEQFF. The CDR3 DNA is TGTGCCAGCAGTGACTCGGGGGGAGCGGGCAATGAGCAGTTCTTC.

J is TRBJ2-7 and V is TRBV5-1, with 7 bases identical to TRBD1. J lost 2 bases, V lost 7 bases, and 6 bases had no gene match. The V gene's germline CDR1 is SGHRS and CDR2 YFSETQ. The CDR3 has 13 residues. CDR3 residues: CASHVGTAYEQYF. The DNA of the CDR3 is TGCGCCAGCCACGTGGGGACAGCCTACGAGCAGTACTTC.

This chain connects TRBV20-1 to TRBJ2-5; D ambiguous. The DNA end favors TRBJ2-7, so the J call may be wrong. The CDR3 has 11 amino acids. The V gene's germline CDR1 is DFQATT and CDR2 SNEGSKA (reference sequence). CDR3 sequence reads: CSARPTYEQYF. The CDR3 DNA reads as TGCAGTGCTCGACCGACCTACGAGCAGTACTTC.

The chain uses TRBV5-1 and TRBJ1-1; D gene uncertain. In germline, CDR1 is SGHRS, CDR2 YFSETQ. The CDR3 contains 12 residues. V gave up 2 bases and J gave up 6 bases, with 8 bases separating them. As DNA, the CDR3 is TGCGCCAGCAGCTTTCCCGGGGCTGAAGCTTTCTTT. The encoded protein is CASSFPGAEAFF. The variable domain in full, completed from reference TRBV5-1 and TRBJ1-1, reads KAGVTQTPRYLIKTRGQQVTLSCSPISGHRSVSWYQQTPGQGLQFLFEYFSETQRNKGNFPGRFSGRQFSNSRSEMNVSTLELGDSALYLCASSFPGAEAFFGQGTRLTVV.

The CDR3 bases are TGTGCCAGCAGCCCGCATCGAGGCAATCAGCCCCAGCATTTT. Translation gives CASSPHRGNQPQHF. The V and J genes are TRBV7-2 and TRBJ1-5; D is unresolved. The CDR3 spans 14 residues. Germline CDR1 is SGHTA and CDR2 is FQGNSA. The V gene lost 5 bases and the J gene lost 2 bases, with 10 bases spanning the gap.